The 23 T cell receptor beta chains below come from one sample, sequenced in a study of blood T cells in healthy people across ages. The authors ran a second PCR of about 7 to 11 cycles using a sample-barcoded 5' primer and a J-beta primer mix. TCRdb processed the 5' RACE reads anew with MiXCR; each CDR3 protein has one entry. Of around 750,000 distinct CDR3 sequences in the sample, approximately 53% were seen once. The sample taken for sequencing was blood. These receptors were obtained from an elderly man in good health.

This clonotype has a single count. This chain connects TRBV6-5 to TRBJ1-6; tentative D call: TRBD1 (5 bases). Germline V lookup: CDR1 MNHEY, CDR2 SVGAGI. Trimming removed 6 bases from V and 6 bases from J, with 12 bases in between. The CDR3 runs to 14 residues. The CDR3 region has the DNA TGTGCCAGCAGACCCGGGACCGCTAATTCACCCCTCCACTTT. Translation gives CASRPGTANSPLHF.

The chain employs TRBV18 and TRBJ1-6; 8 bases agree with TRBD1. The CDR3 has 15 residues. J was trimmed by 7 bases and V by 4 bases; bases with no gene match: 6. CDR1 KGHSH and CDR2 LQKENI come from the germline V gene. The CDR3 DNA sequence: TGTGCCAGCTCACTAACCCGGGACAGGAATTCACCCCTCCACTTT. Translated: CASSLTRDRNSPLHF.

This clonotype was seen once. The chain has TRBV12-3 or TRBV12-4 and TRBJ2-3, with 7 bases lining up with TRBD2. Trimming took 3 bases from V and 14 from J; bases not matched to a gene: 20. This CDR3 is 16 amino acids long. CDR3 amino acids: CASSLWAGARHRYAYF. CDR3 nucleotide sequence: TGTGCCAGCAGTTTGTGGGCGGGAGCTAGGCACAGATACGCGTATTTT.

This clonotype was observed a handful of times. V gene TRBV5-1 combines with J gene TRBJ2-5; 12 bases are shared with TRBD2. TRBJ2-7 matches the DNA end more closely, so the J call is doubtful. Germline V gene sequence: CDR1 SGHRS, CDR2 YFSETQ. CDR3 size: 14 residues. CDR3 loop: CASSTTSGSREQYF. DNA of the CDR3: TGCGCCAGCAGCACGACTAGCGGGAGTCGCGAGCAGTACTTC.

The chain's CDR3 is CASSYTPATSTDTQYF. The CDR3 bases are TGTGCCAGCAGTTACACTCCAGCGACAAGCACAGATACGCAGTATTTT. The rearrangement links TRBV6-6 to TRBJ2-3; unclear D gene. Looked up from germline, CDR1 is MNHNY and CDR2 is SVGAGI (reference sequence). V lost 2 bases to trimming and J lost 0 bases, with 12 bases between them. The CDR3 runs to 16 residues.

The chain uses TRBV2 and TRBJ2-7; TRBD1 might be the D (5 bases). The CDR3 runs 16 residues. Germline CDR1 SNHLY, CDR2 FYNNEI. V was pared by 0 bases and J by 4 bases, with 16 bases between. CDR3 nucleotide sequence: TGTGCCAGCAGTGAAGCGCTTGGTAGGGGCCAGTACGAGCAGTACTTC. Translated: CASSEALGRGQYEQYF.

This clonotype showed up many times. The rearrangement links TRBV29-1 to TRBJ2-7, with D tentatively TRBD2 (6 bases). The CDR3 has 17 residues. Germline values: CDR1 SQVTM, CDR2 ANQGSEA. Between the trimmed V and J ends, which lost 4 bases and 4 bases, there was a span of 26 bases. This CDR3 is CSVGGPRSTPGRYEQYF. CDR3 DNA: TGCAGCGTTGGGGGACCTAGGTCAACTCCAGGGAGGTACGAGCAGTACTTC.

V usage is TRBV9 and J usage is TRBJ2-7, with D possibly being TRBD1 or TRBD2 (6 bases each). V lost 4 bases, J lost 5 bases, and 19 bases lay in between. The length of the CDR3 is 15 residues. From germline, CDR1 is SGDLS and CDR2 YYNGEE. The CDR3 DNA reads as TGTGCCAGCAGCCCAGGACAGTGGGGGGCCCACGAGCAGTACTTC. This sequence encodes CASSPGQWGAHEQYF.

This clonotype showed up many times. CDR3 DNA sequence: TGCGCCAGCAGCCAAGACCATATACCTAGCGCCTCTAGCACAGATACGCAGTATTTT. It specifies CASSQDHIPSASSTDTQYF. V and J are TRBV4-1 and TRBJ2-3; a weak D match, TRBD2 (6 bases). The CDR3 extends over 19 amino acids. The germline V and J ends were trimmed by 0 bases and 0 bases, with 19 bases remaining between them. The germline gives CDR1 MGHRA, CDR2 YSYEKL.

This clonotype turned up a few times. The rearrangement links TRBV5-1 to TRBJ2-2, with D perhaps matching TRBD1 or TRBD2 (6 bases each). Per germline, CDR1 SGHRS and CDR2 YFSETQ. CDR3 length: 14 residues. Trimming took off 0 bases at V and 7 bases at J, with 10 bases between the two ends. DNA for the CDR3: TGCGCCAGCAGCTTGGTCGGGGGCCGCGGGGAGCTGTTTTTT. Residues: CASSLVGGRGELFF. Combining the CDR3 with reference TRBV5-1 and TRBJ2-2 gives the whole variable domain KAGVTQTPRYLIKTRGQQVTLSCSPISGHRSVSWYQQTPGQGLQFLFEYFSETQRNKGNFPGRFSGRQFSNSRSEMNVSTLELGDSALYLCASSLVGGRGELFFGEGSRLTVL.

The V call is TRBV30, the J call TRBJ1-2, with D possibly being TRBD1 (5 bases). Germline CDR1 GTSNPN, CDR2 SVGIG (reference sequence). The CDR3 is 13 amino acids. The ends were cut back, 0 bases at V and 6 bases at J, with 11 bases in the middle. The CDR3 DNA follows: TGTGCCTGGAGTGTTATTTCAGGGAATGGCTACACCTTC. Protein product: CAWSVISGNGYTF.

The chain has TRBV7-9 and TRBJ2-5, with 8 nucleotides matching TRBD2. Gene TRBJ2-7 matches the end of the DNA better, so the J call may be wrong. The CDR3 consists of 16 residues. CDR1 is SEHNR, CDR2 FQNEAQ, per germline (reference sequence). The CDR3 bases are TGTGCCAGCAGCTTAGTTATGACTAGCGTATACTACGAGCAGTACTTC. As protein: CASSLVMTSVYYEQYF.

The chain carries TRBV29-1 and TRBJ1-1; D gene uncertain. Trimming pared 6 bases from V and 1 base from J, leaving 9 bases between. The CDR3 is made up of 12 amino acids. Looked up from germline, CDR1 is SQVTM and CDR2 is ANQGSEA. Here the CDR3 reads CSVKGGNTEAFF. The CDR3 DNA sequence: TGCAGCGTGAAGGGAGGGAACACTGAAGCTTTCTTT.

This clonotype was observed a handful of times. The chain uses TRBV6-6 and TRBJ2-4; 8 bases fit TRBD2. V gave up 2 bases and J gave up 8 bases; unmatched junction bases: 2. The CDR3 has 13 residues. Germline assignment: CDR1 MNHNY and CDR2 SVGAGI (reference sequence). The CDR3 DNA sequence: TGTGCCAGCAGTTACAGCGGGAGTTACATTCAGTACTTC. Translation gives CASSYSGSYIQYF.

The CDR3 coding sequence is TGTGCCAGCAGCGGGGACAGGGGCAATGAGCAGTTCTTC. Encoded protein: CASSGDRGNEQFF. V is TRBV9 and J is TRBJ2-1; TRBD1 aligns across 10 bases. With 3 bases clipped from V and 6 bases from J, the junction kept 0 bases outside the gene matches. The V gene's germline CDR1 is SGDLS and CDR2 YYNGEE. This CDR3 comprises 13 residues.

This CDR3 is CASSLSFGGRETQYF. The CDR3 coding sequence is TGTGCCAGCAGCCTCTCCTTTGGAGGGCGAGAGACCCAGTACTTC. The V call is TRBV7-2, the J call TRBJ2-5; the D gene is possibly TRBD2 (6 bases). This CDR3 has 15 amino acids. Germline V gene data show CDR1 as SGHTA and CDR2 as FQGNSA. Trimming removed 5 bases from V and 4 bases from J, with 17 bases in between.

This clonotype appeared a few times. The chain carries TRBV2 and TRBJ2-3; D gene unclear. Germline V gives CDR1 SNHLY, CDR2 FYNNEI. The CDR3 loop spans 13 amino acids. Trimming removed 7 bases at V and 4 bases at J, with 12 bases between. Here the CDR3 reads CASTALGADTQYF. The CDR3 nucleotides read TGTGCCAGCACGGCCCTAGGCGCAGATACGCAGTATTTT.

Regarding this clonotype: A much more abundant neighbour one base away suggests this may be a read error. The gene calls are TRBV29-1 and TRBJ2-5; tentatively, D is TRBD1 (6 bases). The tail of the sequence fits TRBJ2-7 better, so the J call may be wrong. The germline gives CDR1 SQVTM, CDR2 ANQGSEA. The CDR3 is 13 amino acids. The CDR3 sequence is CSVTPPDSGEQYF. CDR3 in DNA: TGCAGCGTGACACCCCCGGACAGTGGCGAGCAGTACTTC.

As for this clonotype: Given a much more abundant clone one base away, this may be a read error. The rearrangement links TRBV10-3 to TRBJ2-5; maybe TRBD1 (6 bases). Matching the DNA end better, TRBJ2-7 makes the J call doubtful. The CDR3 is 14 amino acids. Germline assignment: CDR1 ENHRY and CDR2 SYGVKD. Here the CDR3 DNA reads TGTGCCATCAGTGCTGGACAGAACGGGGACGAGCAGTACTTC. It yields the protein CAISAGQNGDEQYF.

The chain links TRBV12-3 or TRBV12-4 to TRBJ2-3; 10 bases line up with TRBD2. This CDR3 is 18 amino acids long. V lost 5 bases, J lost 0 bases, and 11 bases stayed unmatched. The CDR3 spells CASSSRLAGAASTDTQYF. In DNA form, the CDR3 reads TGTGCCAGCAGTAGTCGACTAGCGGGCGCGGCTAGCACAGATACGCAGTATTTT.

As to this clonotype: The conserved phenylalanine or tryptophan normally closing the CDR3 is absent here, so this likely arose from a read error. This rearrangement joins TRBV29-1 to TRBJ2-2; 9 bases fit TRBD1. This CDR3 spans 14 amino acids. Germline CDR1 and CDR2: SQVTM and ANQGSEA. Germline trimming cut 3 bases from V and 5 bases from J; bases unmatched to any gene: 4. CDR3 in amino acids: CSVDTGTGTGELFL. In DNA, the CDR3 is TGCAGCGTTGACACCGGGACAGGGACCGGGGAGCTGTTTTTG.

This clonotype has more than one count but fewer than ten. The J gene is TRBJ2-7, the V gene TRBV28; tentatively, D is TRBD1 (5 bases). The germline V and J ends were trimmed by 5 bases and 2 bases, with 16 bases remaining between them. Germline lookup yields CDR1 MDHEN and CDR2 SYDVKM. The CDR3 sequence is 15 residues long. This chain's CDR3 is CASSPPDIGTYEQYF. The CDR3 DNA sequence: TGTGCCAGCAGTCCGCCGGACATCGGAACCTACGAGCAGTACTTC.

The chain is built from TRBV7-2 and TRBJ2-4; maybe TRBD2 (6 bases). The CDR3 contains 13 residues. In germline, CDR1 is SGHTA, CDR2 FQGNSA. The V and J ends lost 5 bases and 8 bases respectively, with 13 bases between them. This CDR3 reads CASSVGGVDIQYF. The DNA of the CDR3 is TGTGCCAGCAGCGTAGGCGGGGTTGACATTCAGTACTTC.